The 24 T cell receptor beta chains presented below share a single source sample, sequenced in a study of metastatic and nonmetastatic thyroid tumors. Using MiXCR, TCRdb reanalyzed the PCR reads. Seen here are tens of thousands of clones, under 15% observed once, and the top ten hold 7% to 10%. No treatment of any kind had been given to any patient before thyroid surgery. Sequenced sample: tumor tissue. The receptors come from a female donor with papillary thyroid cancer or a benign thyroid nodule (not recorded which). Some clones in this sample may be carry-over from other donors' samples.

On this clone itself: This may arise from a read error, as a much more abundant clone is one base away. V gene TRBV10-3 combines with J gene TRBJ2-5, with D uncertain. With 0 bases removed from V and 2 bases from J, the gap between germline ends came to 7 bases. Germline V CDR1 and CDR2: ENHRY, SYGVKD. CDR3 length: 14 residues. The CDR3 coding sequence is TGTGCCATCAGTGAGTCGGGGAAGCAAGAGACCCAGTACTTC. Amino acid sequence: CAISESGKQETQYF.

At least ten counts were recorded for this clone. The chain uses TRBV12-3 or TRBV12-4 and TRBJ2-1; 7 bases agree with TRBD1. Losses at the gene ends were 6 bases for V and 9 bases for J; bases not matched to a gene: 8. This CDR3 comprises 13 residues. The CDR3 DNA sequence: TGTGCCAGCAGCCGTGGGACAGTCGGTGAGCAGTTCTTC. Protein product: CASSRGTVGEQFF.

This clone was found many times. The gene calls are TRBV5-6 and TRBJ2-5; D is perhaps TRBD1 (5 bases). This CDR3 has 14 amino acids. Between the trimmed V and J ends, which lost 4 bases and 3 bases, there was a span of 13 bases. Per the germline V gene, CDR1 is SGHDT and CDR2 is YYEEEE. The CDR3 nucleotides read TGTGCCAGCAGCGCATTTGGCAGGGAAGAGACCCAGTACTTC. Its translation: CASSAFGREETQYF.

This chain links TRBV6-1 with TRBJ2-7; 10 positions match TRBD2. Germline CDR1 and CDR2: MNHNS and SASEGT. V shed 2 bases, J shed 5 bases, and the junction held 0 bases outside the gene matches. The CDR3 has 13 amino acids. For the CDR3, the DNA is TGTGCCAGCAGTGAACTAGCGGGAGACGAGCAGTACTTC. Its protein is CASSELAGDEQYF.

The chain is built from TRBV11-2 and TRBJ2-1; D is unclear. Per germline, CDR1 SGHAT and CDR2 FQNNGV. CDR3 size: 13 residues. V dropped 1 base and J dropped 12 bases, with 13 bases sitting between them. The DNA of the CDR3 is TGTGCCAGCAGCTTAGTCCCCGGTTGGTGGCAGTTCTTC. It translates to CASSLVPGWWQFF.

With regard to this clone: At one of its ends the junction is not consistent with the germline gene, which may arise from a read error. CDR3 loop: CASSLGQGGPYSEQFF. In nucleotides, the CDR3 is TGCGCCAGCAGCTTAGGACAGGGGGGCCCATACAGTGAGCAGTTCTTC. This chain uses TRBV5-1 with TRBJ2-1; 10 bases fit TRBD1. Germline V CDR1 and CDR2: SGHRS, YFSETQ. The CDR3 has 16 amino acids. The full variable domain, its missing parts supplied by reference TRBV5-1 and TRBJ2-1, is KAGVTQTPRYLIKTRGQQVTLSCSPISGHRSVSWYQQTPGQGLQFLFEYFSETQRNKGNFPGRFSGRQFSNSRSEMNVSTLELGDSALYLCASSLGQGGPYSEQFFGPGTRLTVL.

This sequence joins TRBV5-1 and TRBJ2-5; D unresolved. From germline, CDR1 is SGHRS and CDR2 YFSETQ. V was pared by 1 base and J by 3 bases, with 1 base between. The CDR3 contains 11 residues. The CDR3 sequence: CASSLKETQYF. The CDR3 DNA reads as TGCGCCAGCAGCTTGAAAGAGACCCAGTACTTC.

This clone has at least ten counts. V gene TRBV10-3 combines with J gene TRBJ1-1; D is unclear. From germline, CDR1 is ENHRY and CDR2 SYGVKD. V was shortened by 0 bases and J by 11 bases, with 10 bases between the two germline ends. This CDR3 contains 12 residues. CDR3: CAISESLSRAFF. The DNA of the CDR3 is TGTGCCATCAGTGAGTCGTTAAGTCGGGCTTTCTTT.

This clone was detected ten times or more. This chain links TRBV7-2 with TRBJ2-5; D is undetermined. This CDR3 comprises 16 residues. Germline values: CDR1 SGHTA, CDR2 FQGNSA. V gave up 2 bases and J gave up 2 bases, with 15 bases separating them. CDR3 DNA sequence: TGTGCCAGCAGCTTACAATCCGCCGCCCCACAAGAGACCCAGTACTTC. Translated: CASSLQSAAPQETQYF.

This clone has at least ten counts. Other nucleotide sequences in the sample specify the same CDR3. The CDR3 region is CATLRESRRGFEQYF. The CDR3, as DNA: TGTGCCACCCTGAGGGAGTCTCGGAGGGGGTTCGAGCAGTACTTC. The chain uses TRBV2 and TRBJ2-7, with D perhaps being TRBD1 or TRBD2 (6 bases each). Trimming removed 10 bases from V and 6 bases from J, with 25 bases in between. CDR3 length: 15 residues. Germline values: CDR1 SNHLY, CDR2 FYNNEI.

This clone was observed at least ten times. The chain links TRBV18 to TRBJ2-4; 8 positions match TRBD2. Germline values: CDR1 KGHSH, CDR2 LQKENI. The CDR3 extends over 16 amino acids. Germline trimming cut 2 bases from V and 8 bases from J; bases unmatched to any gene: 11. The CDR3 region has the DNA TGTGCCAGCTCACCAGCGATTAGCGGGATGCGTCACATTCAGTACTTC. Translated, it gives CASSPAISGMRHIQYF. Variable domain in full (rest from reference TRBV18 and TRBJ2-4): NAGVMQNPRHLVRRRGQEARLRCSPMKGHSHVYWYRQLPEEGLKFMVYLQKENIIDESGMPKERFSAEFPKEGPSILRIQQVVRGDSAAYFCASSPAISGMRHIQYFGAGTRLSVL.

Notes on this clone: A much bigger clone sits one base away, suggesting this may be a read error. The chain is built from TRBV5-1 and TRBJ1-1; TRBD1 matches 8 bases. From germline, CDR1 is SGHRS and CDR2 YFSETQ. The ends lost 6 bases at V and 1 base at J; junction bases unmatched: 8. CDR3 length: 15 amino acids. CDR3 sequence: CASIPRTGQNTEAFF. Written as DNA, the CDR3 is TGCGCCAGCATCCCCAGGACAGGGCAGAACACTGAAGCTTTCTTT. The variable domain in full, completed from reference TRBV5-1 and TRBJ1-1, reads KAGVTQTPRYLIKTRGQQVTLSCSPISGHRSVSWYQQTPGQGLQFLFEYFSETQRNKGNFPGRFSGRQFSNSRSEMNVSTLELGDSALYLCASIPRTGQNTEAFFGQGTRLTVV.

This clone was detected many times. The rearrangement joins TRBV2 to TRBJ2-7; possibly TRBD2 for D (6 bases). CDR1 is SNHLY and CDR2 is FYNNEI in the germline V gene. The CDR3 length is 13 residues. V was cut by 8 bases and J by 0 bases, with 11 bases left in between. The CDR3 DNA is TGTGCCAGCGGTAGCGGAAGCTCCTACGAGCAGTACTTC. It translates to CASGSGSSYEQYF.

This clone has a count of ten or more. J is TRBJ2-1 and V is TRBV20-1; 13 nucleotides line up with TRBD2. The V and J ends lost 5 bases and 7 bases, in that order; junction bases with no gene match: 8. This CDR3 spans 15 amino acids. CDR1 and CDR2 from the germline V gene are DFQATT and SNEGSKA (reference sequence). The CDR3 loop reads CSAGTGTSGNNEQFF. DNA of the CDR3: TGCAGTGCTGGTACTGGGACTAGCGGGAATAATGAGCAGTTCTTC.

Many counts were recorded for this clone. This chain joins TRBV24-1 and TRBJ2-1; no reliable D call. V was trimmed by 0 bases and J by 6 bases, leaving 5 bases between them. Germline values: CDR1 KGHDR, CDR2 SFDVKD. The CDR3 has 13 residues. In DNA, the CDR3 is TGTGCCACCAGTGATTTGCCTAGCAATGAGCAGTTCTTC. Translated, it gives CATSDLPSNEQFF.

With regard to this clone: With a much larger clone just one base away, this may be a read error. The same CDR3 arises from other DNA sequences in this sample as well. The chain links TRBV20-1 to TRBJ2-5; TRBD2 matches 7 bases. The CDR3 extends over 14 amino acids. The germline V gene encodes CDR1 DFQATT and CDR2 SNEGSKA (reference sequence). The CDR3 spells CSANWLGGRETQYF. Here the CDR3 DNA reads TGCAGTGCTAACTGGTTAGGAGGGAGGGAGACACAGTACTTC.

This clone came up many times. The V call is TRBV6-1, the J call TRBJ2-1; 7 bases are a match to TRBD1. V dropped 5 bases and J dropped 6; count of bases not matched to a gene: 7. The CDR3 runs 14 residues. CDR1 and CDR2 from the germline V gene are MNHNS and SASEGT. The chain's CDR3 is CASSPPGTVNEQFF. For the CDR3, the DNA is TGTGCCAGCAGTCCCCCCGGGACAGTCAATGAGCAGTTCTTC.

In this sample, this clone turned up many times. The chain links TRBV20-1 to TRBJ2-1; 11 bases fit TRBD2. J lost 0 bases, V lost 2 bases, and 6 bases had no gene match. CDR3 length equals 17 residues. The germline CDR1 and CDR2 sequences are DFQATT and SNEGSKA (reference sequence). Here the CDR3 reads CSARYGSGRDSYNEQFF. The DNA for the CDR3 is TGCAGTGCTAGATATGGTAGCGGGAGGGACTCCTACAATGAGCAGTTCTTC.

There are many counts of this clone. The CDR3 sequence is CASSGREFGTYEQYF. In nucleotides, the CDR3 is TGCGCCAGCAGCGGCAGGGAATTCGGTACCTACGAGCAGTACTTC. V usage is TRBV5-1 and J usage is TRBJ2-7; tentatively, D is TRBD1 (5 bases). This CDR3 has 15 residues. V dropped 4 bases and J dropped 2 bases, with 16 bases sitting between them. Germline V gene data show CDR1 as SGHRS and CDR2 as YFSETQ.

This clone has a count of ten or more. The V call is TRBV12-5, the J call TRBJ2-3; 9 bases are shared with TRBD2. Germline-derived CDR1 and CDR2 are LGHNT and FRNRAP. Germline trimming cut 5 bases from V and 4 bases from J; bases unmatched to any gene: 7. The CDR3 contains 15 residues. CDR3 coding DNA: TGTGCTAGTGGTAAACCACCTAGCGGGGCAGATACGCAGTATTTT. Its protein product is CASGKPPSGADTQYF.

This clone was seen at least ten times. The same CDR3 arises from other DNA sequences in this sample as well. V gene TRBV12-3 or TRBV12-4 combines with J gene TRBJ2-1; 10 bases are a match to TRBD1. CDR3 length: 19 residues. Germline trimming cut 0 bases from V and 2 bases from J; bases unmatched to any gene: 10. CDR3 region: CASSLAGGLGTGAYNEQFF. CDR3 coding DNA: TGTGCCAGCAGTTTAGCGGGAGGTTTGGGGACAGGGGCCTACAATGAGCAGTTCTTC.

A remark on this clone: A single base separates this from a much larger clone, so it may be a read error. This sequence joins TRBV7-3 and TRBJ2-3; the D gene is possibly TRBD2 (6 bases). The CDR3 consists of 15 residues. CDR1 and CDR2 (germline): SGHTA, FQGTGA. Trimming took 6 bases from V and 7 from J, leaving 20 bases between them. CDR3: CASRRRGDPAYTQYF. For the CDR3, the DNA is TGTGCCAGCAGGAGGAGGGGAGACCCGGCTTATACGCAGTATTTT.

Regarding this clone: A much larger clonotype is one base distant, so this may be a read error. This rearrangement joins TRBV6-1 to TRBJ2-7; no reliable D call. Germline-derived CDR1 and CDR2 are MNHNS and SASEGT. The CDR3 consists of 12 residues. Trimming removed 8 bases from V and 3 bases from J, with 11 bases in between. The CDR3 reads CASGVEVYEQYF. Written as DNA, the CDR3 is TGTGCCAGCGGTGTGGAAGTCTACGAGCAGTACTTC.

This clone was counted only a few times. This chain uses TRBV6-4 with TRBJ2-2; unclear D gene. Germline V gives CDR1 MRHNA, CDR2 SNTAGT. This CDR3 has 14 amino acids. Trimming took 6 bases from V and 3 from J, leaving 11 bases between them. The CDR3 DNA is TGTGCCAGCAGCCCCGGTGTACACACCGGGGAGCTGTTTTTT. Amino acids: CASSPGVHTGELFF.